The present TCR beta chain was sequenced within a study of blood T cell repertoires in COVID-19. Germline V CDR1 and CDR2: SQVTM, ANQGSEA. The CDR3 length is 12 residues. The V gene lost 7 bases and the J gene lost 8 bases, with 14 bases spanning the gap. Measured with immunoSEQ multiplex PCR; TCRdb has only the in-frame clones, and not every one. The table includes about 87,000 clones, about 86% detected once. The sample was peripheral blood. The clonotype originates from a woman aged 60 to 75 with acute or convalescent COVID-19. The chain couples TRBV29-1 to TRBJ1-4; tentative D call: TRBD1 (6 bases). The CDR3 region is CSAGDTREKLFF. The CDR3, as DNA: TGCAGCGCAGGGGACACCCGAGAAAAACTGTTTTTT.